Below, one TCR beta chain is given with its context. This record belongs to a study of control samples from healthy donors and cancer patients. The CDR3 covers 19 residues. CDR1 and CDR2 from the germline V gene are ENHRY and SYGVKD. Trimming removed 1 base from V and 0 bases from J; junction bases left unmatched: 12. Produced via immunoSEQ multiplex PCR; TCRdb's table is partial and in-frame only. The repertoire includes about 55,000 clones, approximately 91% of them detected once, and approximately 3.8% sits in the top ten. The specimen sequenced was blood. The TCR originated in a man aged 50 to 60 in good health. V is TRBV10-3 and J is TRBJ1-5; 7 bases are shared with TRBD1. The chain's CDR3 is CAISEYRGGFNYSNQPQHF. DNA for the CDR3: TGTGCCATCAGTGAGTACCGAGGGGGCTTTAATTATAGCAATCAGCCCCAGCATTTT.